Listed below are T cell receptor beta chains from one sample, sequenced in a study of blood T cell repertoires in COVID-19. The assay was immunoSEQ multiplex PCR, and TCRdb's table has in-frame clones only and misses some. In the table there are more than 70,000 clones, 85% to 90% of which are singletons. Sequenced material: peripheral blood. These receptors were collected from a woman of 80 years or more in a cohort sampled during active or convalescent COVID-19. Each CDR3 is given with its conserved first and last residue. A D gene is named only where the DNA matches it firmly. A clone size is listed for some rows: how often the clone was seen (once, few, many), or a class if it is expanded.

size: -; V: TRBV12-5; J: TRBJ2-3; D: TRBD2; CDR3: CASGPWTSGATDTQYF; DNA: TGTGCTAGTGGTCCTTGGACTAGCGGGGCCACAGATACGCAGTATTTT
size: -; V: TRBV7-9; J: TRBJ1-2; D: TRBD1; CDR3: CASSLEEGAQHGYTF; DNA: TGTGCCAGCAGCTTAGAGGAGGGGGCGCAGCATGGCTACACCTTC
size: -; V: TRBV28; J: TRBJ2-2; D: -; CDR3: CASSLSYTGELFF; DNA: TGTGCCAGCAGTTTATCGTACACCGGGGAGCTGTTTTTT
size: -; V: TRBV11-3; J: TRBJ1-3; D: TRBD1; CDR3: CASSLAGQGNTIYF; DNA: TGTGCCAGCAGCTTAGCGGGACAGGGAAACACCATATATTTT
size: -; V: TRBV21-1; J: TRBJ1-5; D: -; CDR3: CASSKRVLSGQWSNQPQHF; DNA: TGTGCCAGCAGCAAAAGAGTCCTTTCCGGACAGTGGAGCAATCAGCCCCAGCATTTT
size: few; V: TRBV10-1; J: TRBJ2-1; D: -; CDR3: CASSPIAGKGEQFF; DNA: TGCGCCAGCAGTCCCATTGCCGGGAAAGGTGAGCAGTTCTTC
size: -; V: TRBV5-1; J: TRBJ2-5; D: TRBD2; CDR3: CASSLSLAGGPGETQYF; DNA: TGCGCCAGCAGCTTGAGTTTAGCGGGAGGGCCCGGAGAGACCCAGTACTTC
size: -; V: TRBV5-3; J: TRBJ2-3; D: TRBD1; CDR3: CARSSSWGQGTDTQYF; DNA: TGTGCCAGAAGCAGCTCCTGGGGACAGGGTACAGATACGCAGTATTTT
size: -; V: TRBV5-4; J: TRBJ1-4; D: -; CDR3: CASSSLPDREHPLYEKLFF; DNA: TGTGCCAGCAGCTCCCTCCCGGACAGAGAACACCCCCTTTATGAAAAACTGTTTTTT
size: -; V: TRBV11-2; J: TRBJ1-2; D: -; CDR3: CASSLVGTHAGYTF; DNA: TGTGCCAGCAGCTTAGTAGGGACACACGCCGGCTACACCTTC
size: -; V: TRBV24-1; J: TRBJ2-2; D: TRBD2; CDR3: CATSVTSGSSDTGELFF; DNA: TGTGCCACCAGTGTGACTAGCGGGAGTTCTGACACCGGGGAGCTGTTTTTT
size: -; V: TRBV30; J: TRBJ2-6; D: -; CDR3: CAQSGGSSGANVLTF; DNA: TGTGCCCAGTCAGGGGGGAGCTCTGGGGCCAACGTCCTGACTTTC
size: -; V: TRBV19; J: TRBJ1-5; D: -; CDR3: CASGTWLEDQPQHF; DNA: TGTGCCAGTGGGACATGGTTGGAGGATCAGCCCCAGCATTTT
size: -; V: TRBV6-5; J: TRBJ2-1; D: -; CDR3: CASSRGSSSYNEQFF; DNA: TGTGCCAGCAGCCGCGGCAGTAGCTCCTACAATGAGCAGTTCTTC
size: -; V: TRBV7-3; J: TRBJ2-2; D: TRBD1; CDR3: CASARRDRAFAGELFF; DNA: TGTGCCAGCGCCCGCCGGGACAGGGCGTTTGCCGGGGAGCTGTTTTTT
size: -; V: TRBV18; J: TRBJ2-3; D: TRBD2; CDR3: CASSPLTSGRTDTQYF; DNA: TGTGCCAGCTCACCACTGACTAGCGGGAGAACAGATACGCAGTATTTT
size: -; V: TRBV7-9; J: TRBJ1-2; D: -; CDR3: CASSLVIGRDYGYTF; DNA: TGTGCCAGCAGCTTAGTGATTGGCAGGGACTATGGCTACACCTTC
size: -; V: TRBV7-9; J: TRBJ2-1; D: -; CDR3: CASSPVSALYNEQFF; DNA: TGTGCCAGCAGCCCAGTGTCCGCTTTATACAATGAGCAGTTCTTC
size: -; V: TRBV19; J: TRBJ1-5; D: -; CDR3: CASSLSYSNQPQHF; DNA: TGTGCCAGTAGTCTGAGCTATAGCAATCAGCCCCAGCATTTT
size: -; V: TRBV24-1; J: TRBJ2-3; D: TRBD1; CDR3: CATSDARGSGDTQYF; DNA: TGTGCCACCAGTGATGCCAGGGGGTCCGGAGATACGCAGTATTTT
size: -; V: TRBV18; J: TRBJ2-2; D: TRBD1; CDR3: CASSETGASTGELFF; DNA: TGTGCCAGCTCAGAGACAGGGGCTAGCACCGGGGAGCTGTTTTTT
size: -; V: TRBV6-1; J: TRBJ1-5; D: TRBD1; CDR3: CASSVAPGGRGNQPQHF; DNA: TGTGCCAGCAGTGTGGCCCCAGGGGGCAGAGGCAATCAGCCCCAGCATTTT
size: -; V: TRBV6-1; J: TRBJ1-1; D: -; CDR3: CASSELGALNTEAFF; DNA: TGTGCCAGCAGTGAGTTGGGGGCCCTGAACACTGAAGCTTTCTTT
size: -; V: TRBV28; J: TRBJ1-5; D: TRBD1; CDR3: CASRAGQGEISLRPQHF; DNA: TGTGCCAGCAGGGCGGGACAGGGGGAAATATCATTGCGGCCCCAGCATTTT
size: -; V: TRBV9; J: TRBJ2-1; D: TRBD1; CDR3: CASSVDVGDRGYNEQFF; DNA: TGTGCCAGCAGCGTAGATGTGGGGGACAGGGGTTACAATGAGCAGTTCTTC
size: -; V: TRBV29-1; J: TRBJ1-2; D: -; CDR3: CSVFRGYGYTF; DNA: TGCAGCGTCTTTAGAGGATATGGCTACACCTTC
size: -; V: TRBV3-1/TRBV3-2; J: TRBJ2-2; D: TRBD2; CDR3: CASSQPTSGNTGELFF; DNA: TGTGCCAGCAGCCAGCCGACTAGCGGGAACACCGGGGAGCTGTTTTTT
size: -; V: TRBV12-3/TRBV12-4; J: TRBJ1-1; D: -; CDR3: CASSFAGEAFF; DNA: TGTGCCAGCAGTTTTGCAGGAGAAGCTTTCTTT
size: few; V: TRBV18; J: TRBJ2-1; D: TRBD2; CDR3: CASSPWSSGLSEQFF; DNA: TGTGCCAGCTCACCATGGTCTAGCGGTTTGAGTGAGCAGTTCTTC
size: -; V: TRBV5-5; J: TRBJ1-2; D: -; CDR3: CASSLGANVNYGYTF; DNA: TGTGCCAGCAGCCTAGGGGCCAACGTTAACTATGGCTACACCTTC
size: -; V: TRBV18; J: TRBJ2-2; D: TRBD1; CDR3: CASSRDRKLAELFF; DNA: TGTGCCAGCTCACGGGACAGGAAGTTGGCGGAGCTGTTTTTT
size: -; V: TRBV19; J: TRBJ1-5; D: TRBD1; CDR3: CASNLQGINQPQHF; DNA: TGTGCCAGTAACCTACAGGGGATCAATCAGCCCCAGCATTTT
size: -; V: TRBV4-1; J: TRBJ1-2; D: TRBD1; CDR3: CASSPDRGRYLGYGYTF; DNA: TGCGCCAGCAGCCCGGACAGGGGAAGGTATCTGGGGTATGGCTACACCTTC
size: -; V: TRBV28; J: TRBJ2-7; D: -; CDR3: CASSLASANSYEQYF; DNA: TGTGCCAGCAGTTTAGCTAGCGCAAACTCCTACGAGCAGTACTTC
size: once; V: TRBV5-8; J: TRBJ1-1; D: TRBD1; CDR3: CASSIGQGKGTEAFF; DNA: TGTGCCAGCAGCATCGGACAGGGAAAGGGGACTGAAGCTTTCTTT
size: once; V: TRBV14; J: TRBJ2-1; D: -; CDR3: CASSLRTVGQGQFF; DNA: TGTGCCAGCAGCCTAAGGACAGTTGGGCAGGGGCAGTTCTTC
size: -; V: TRBV5-6; J: TRBJ2-3; D: TRBD2; CDR3: CASSLVGLAGDTQYF; DNA: TGTGCCAGCAGCTTGGTGGGACTAGCGGGAGATACGCAGTATTTT
size: -; V: TRBV27; J: TRBJ2-5; D: TRBD1; CDR3: CASSLRTGKETQYF; DNA: TGTGCCAGCAGTTTACGGACAGGAAAAGAGACCCAGTACTTC
size: -; V: TRBV5-4; J: TRBJ2-1; D: TRBD2; CDR3: CASSLEALAGLLF; DNA: TGTGCCAGCAGCTTGGAGGCTCTAGCGGGACTCCTCTTC
size: -; V: TRBV24-1; J: TRBJ1-2; D: TRBD1; CDR3: CATSDPGGNYGYTF; DNA: TGTGCCACCAGTGATCCAGGGGGAAACTATGGCTACACCTTC
size: -; V: TRBV15; J: TRBJ1-4; D: TRBD1; CDR3: CATSRDAGTANEKLFF; DNA: TGTGCCACCAGCAGAGACGCCGGGACAGCTAATGAAAAACTGTTTTTT
size: -; V: TRBV9; J: TRBJ1-6; D: -; CDR3: CASSGMTRETDSPLHF; DNA: TGTGCCAGCAGCGGAATGACACGCGAGACGGATTCACCCCTCCACTTT
size: -; V: TRBV12-5; J: TRBJ2-5; D: TRBD2; CDR3: CASGLSGIETQYF; DNA: TGTGCTAGTGGCCTTAGCGGGATAGAGACCCAGTACTTC
size: -; V: TRBV18; J: TRBJ1-1; D: -; CDR3: CASSPAGTEAFF; DNA: TGTGCCAGCTCACCGGCAGGCACTGAAGCTTTCTTT
size: -; V: TRBV28; J: TRBJ1-2; D: -; CDR3: CASSPSGLLGYTF; DNA: TGTGCCAGCAGTCCTTCAGGGTTACTTGGCTACACCTTC
size: once; V: TRBV5-1; J: TRBJ2-3; D: TRBD1; CDR3: CASSPGDRGTDTQYF; DNA: TGCGCCAGCAGTCCCGGGGACAGGGGCACAGATACGCAGTATTTT
size: -; V: TRBV19; J: TRBJ2-3; D: TRBD2; CDR3: CASSPQKREKYF; DNA: TGTGCCAGTAGTCCCCAGAAGCGGGAGAAGTATTTT
size: -; V: TRBV27; J: TRBJ1-5; D: -; CDR3: CASSPDRNQPQHF; DNA: TGTGCCAGCAGTCCCGACAGAAATCAGCCCCAGCATTTT
size: few; V: TRBV11-2; J: TRBJ1-6; D: -; CDR3: CASSLPGVSPLHF; DNA: TGTGCCAGCAGCTTACCGGGGGTGTCACCCCTCCACTTT
size: -; V: TRBV3-1/TRBV3-2; J: TRBJ2-3; D: TRBD2; CDR3: CASSPWTSRSTDTQYF; DNA: TGTGCCAGCAGCCCCTGGACTAGTCGTAGCACAGATACGCAGTATTTT
size: -; V: TRBV5-5; J: TRBJ1-1; D: -; CDR3: CASSRGLFMNTEAFF; DNA: TGTGCCAGCAGCAGGGGACTCTTTATGAACACTGAAGCTTTCTTT
size: few; V: TRBV6-2/TRBV6-3; J: TRBJ2-7; D: -; CDR3: CASSQPPGNEQYF; DNA: TGTGCCAGCAGTCAACCCCCCGGGAACGAGCAGTACTTC
size: once; V: TRBV18; J: TRBJ2-6; D: -; CDR3: CASSPTLSSGANVLTF; DNA: TGTGCCAGCTCGCCTACTTTAAGTTCTGGGGCCAACGTCCTGACTTTC
size: -; V: TRBV27; J: TRBJ2-7; D: TRBD1; CDR3: CASWDRGSPYEQYF; DNA: TGTGCCAGCTGGGACAGGGGTAGTCCCTACGAGCAGTACTTC
size: -; V: TRBV6-5; J: TRBJ2-3; D: TRBD1; CDR3: CASRQGGRGTDTQYF; DNA: TGTGCCAGCAGACAGGGGGGCCGTGGCACAGATACGCAGTATTTT
size: -; V: TRBV27; J: TRBJ1-4; D: -; CDR3: CASSLPLALTPPNNEKLFF; DNA: TGTGCCAGCAGTCTCCCCTTGGCCTTGACACCTCCCAATAATGAAAAACTGTTTTTT